This TCR beta chain was found in a study of blood T cells in healthy people across ages. Caucasian, healthy and from Russia, the donors were aged between about 6 and 100. In germline, CDR1 is SQVTM, CDR2 ANQGSEA. The CDR3 length is 13 residues. The V gene lost 7 bases and the J gene lost 3 bases, with 13 bases spanning the gap. Comments on this clonotype: Its specificity is unknown. A much larger clone lies one base from this, so it may be a read error. A read error is likely, as this CDR3 ends without the conserved phenylalanine or tryptophan.

A sample-barcoded 5' primer and a J-beta primer mix were used in a second PCR of roughly 6 to 11 cycles. A template-switch adaptor with 12 random nucleotides tagged each cDNA molecule. TCRdb re-derived calls from the 5' RACE reads in MiXCR, one entry per CDR3 protein. The table includes some 1,800,000 distinct CDR3 sequences, about two fifths detected once. Study-level findings and limits: Because donor CMV status was unknown, expanded clonotype changes were possibly confounded. Among T cells, TCR beta diversity per million cells dropped roughly linearly as age rose.

Sequenced material: blood. The receptor was derived from a human donor in good health. This chain uses TRBV29-1 with TRBJ2-1; D call uncertain. The CDR3 here is CSALSPGYNEQFL. The CDR3 nucleotides read TGCAGCGCTTTGTCCCCGGGCTACAATGAGCAGTTCTTA.